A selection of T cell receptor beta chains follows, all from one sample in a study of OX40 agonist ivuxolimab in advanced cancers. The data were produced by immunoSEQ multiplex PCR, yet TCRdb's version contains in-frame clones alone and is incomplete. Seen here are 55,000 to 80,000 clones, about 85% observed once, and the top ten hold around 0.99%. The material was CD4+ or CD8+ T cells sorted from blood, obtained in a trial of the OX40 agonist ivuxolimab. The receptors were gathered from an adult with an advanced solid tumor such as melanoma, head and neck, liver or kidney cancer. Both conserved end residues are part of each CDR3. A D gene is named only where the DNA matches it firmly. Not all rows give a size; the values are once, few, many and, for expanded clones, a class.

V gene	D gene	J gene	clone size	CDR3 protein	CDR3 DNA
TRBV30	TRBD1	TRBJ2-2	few	CAWTGQGRRTGELFF	TGTGCCTGGACGGGACAGGGGCGGCGCACCGGGGAGCTGTTTTTT
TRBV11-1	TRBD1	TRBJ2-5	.	CASSQGSGQTIFQETQYF	TGTGCCAGCAGCCAAGGGTCGGGACAGACCATCTTCCAAGAGACCCAGTACTTC
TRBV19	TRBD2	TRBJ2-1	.	CASSDLAGTFYNEQFF	TGTGCCAGTAGTGATCTAGCGGGAACATTCTACAATGAGCAGTTCTTC
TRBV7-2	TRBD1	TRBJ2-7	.	CASSPGQGHYEQYF	TGTGCCAGCAGCCCGGGACAGGGCCACTACGAGCAGTACTTC
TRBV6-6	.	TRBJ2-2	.	CASSHDNTGELFF	TGTGCCAGCAGTCACGATAACACCGGGGAGCTGTTTTTT
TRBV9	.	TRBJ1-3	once	CASSGPLTGNTIYF	TGTGCCAGCAGCGGACCCTTGACTGGAAACACCATATATTTT
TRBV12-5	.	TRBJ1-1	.	CASGPQVGRNTEAFF	TGTGCTAGTGGTCCCCAGGTGGGGAGAAACACTGAAGCTTTCTTT
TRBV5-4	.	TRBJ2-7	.	CASSVGSYEQYF	TGTGCCAGCAGCGTCGGCTCCTACGAGCAGTACTTC
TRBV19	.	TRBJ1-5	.	CASTLFRSSNQPQHF	TGTGCCAGTACTCTATTCAGGTCATCGAATCAGCCCCAGCATTTT
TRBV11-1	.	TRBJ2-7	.	CASSLLTGEQYF	TGTGCCAGCAGCTTATTGACAGGCGAGCAGTACTTC
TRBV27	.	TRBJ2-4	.	CASSPREGGDIQYF	TGTGCCAGCAGTCCCCGAGAGGGGGGGGACATTCAGTACTTC
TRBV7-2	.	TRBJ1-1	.	CASSLQGRLTEAFF	TGTGCCAGCAGCTTACAGGGTAGGCTTACTGAAGCTTTCTTT
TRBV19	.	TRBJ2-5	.	CASSIRQNQETQYF	TGTGCCAGTAGTATTCGGCAGAACCAAGAGACCCAGTACTTC
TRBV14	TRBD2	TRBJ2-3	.	CASSLRLADTDTQYF	TGTGCCAGCAGCCTGAGACTAGCGGACACAGATACGCAGTATTTT
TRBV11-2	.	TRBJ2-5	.	CASSANRDQGETQYF	TGTGCCAGCAGCGCAAACCGGGACCAAGGGGAGACCCAGTACTTC
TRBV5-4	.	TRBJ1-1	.	CASSLGPRTEAFF	TGTGCCAGCAGCTTGGGGCCCCGTACTGAAGCTTTCTTT
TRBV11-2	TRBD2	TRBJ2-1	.	CASSLVGLAGSYSYNEQFF	TGTGCCAGCAGCTTAGTTGGACTAGCGGGATCGTACTCCTACAATGAGCAGTTCTTC
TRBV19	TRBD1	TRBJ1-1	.	CASSQGGLAFF	TGTGCCAGTAGCCAAGGGGGCTTAGCTTTCTTT
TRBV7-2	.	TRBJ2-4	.	CASSLVDKNIQYF	TGTGCCAGCAGCTTAGTCGACAAAAACATTCAGTACTTC
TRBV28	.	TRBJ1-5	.	CASSGGTNQPQHF	TGTGCCAGCAGTGGCGGGACAAATCAGCCCCAGCATTTT
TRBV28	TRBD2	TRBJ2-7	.	CASTSSGTSGTYEQYF	TGTGCCAGTACCTCCTCCGGGACTAGCGGGACCTACGAGCAGTACTTC
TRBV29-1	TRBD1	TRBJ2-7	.	CSVGTGPYEQYF	TGCAGCGTTGGGACAGGCCCCTACGAGCAGTACTTC
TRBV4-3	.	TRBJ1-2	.	CASSQVGNWGGYGYTF	TGCGCCAGCAGCCAAGTGGGGAATTGGGGAGGCTATGGCTACACCTTC
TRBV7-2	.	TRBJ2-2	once	CASSTMASGGELFF	TGTGCCAGCAGCACGATGGCCTCAGGAGGGGAGCTGTTTTTT
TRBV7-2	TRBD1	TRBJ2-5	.	CASSLVGQGGETQYF	TGTGCCAGCAGCTTAGTGGGACAGGGCGGAGAGACCCAGTACTTC
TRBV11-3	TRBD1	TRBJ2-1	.	CASSFGQGAYNEQFF	TGTGCCAGCAGCTTCGGACAGGGGGCGTACAATGAGCAGTTCTTC
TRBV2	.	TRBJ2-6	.	CASSDSTQGANVLTF	TGTGCCAGCAGTGATTCGACACAAGGGGCCAACGTCCTGACTTTC
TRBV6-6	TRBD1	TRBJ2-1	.	CASSYEGDSNNEQFF	TGTGCCAGCAGTTACGAGGGGGACAGCAACAATGAGCAGTTCTTC
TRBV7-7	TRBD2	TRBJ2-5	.	CASSLGLAGQETQYF	TGTGCTAGCAGCTTAGGACTAGCGGGACAAGAGACCCAGTACTTC
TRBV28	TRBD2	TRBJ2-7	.	CASSPGLAGEEQYF	TGTGCCAGCAGCCCAGGACTAGCGGGAGAAGAGCAGTACTTC
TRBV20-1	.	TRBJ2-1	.	CSATGVREQFF	TGCAGTGCTACAGGGGTTCGGGAGCAGTTCTTC
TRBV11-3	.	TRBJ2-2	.	CASSLGLGGLNTGELFF	TGTGCCAGCAGCTTAGGTCTAGGGGGGCTGAACACCGGGGAGCTGTTTTTT
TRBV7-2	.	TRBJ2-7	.	CASSLWRDEQYF	TGTGCCAGCAGCTTATGGAGGGACGAGCAGTACTTC
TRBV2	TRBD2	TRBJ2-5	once	CASTGSGRAEETQYF	TGTGCCAGCACGGGAAGCGGGAGGGCCGAAGAGACCCAGTACTTC
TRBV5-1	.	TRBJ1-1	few	CASSREPNTEAFF	TGCGCCAGCAGCCGGGAACCGAACACTGAAGCTTTCTTT
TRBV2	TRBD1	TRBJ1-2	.	CASSQGDGYTF	TGTGCCAGCAGTCAGGGGGATGGCTACACCTTC
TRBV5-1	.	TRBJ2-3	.	CASSLGDTQYF	TGCGCCAGCAGCTTAGGAGATACGCAGTATTTT
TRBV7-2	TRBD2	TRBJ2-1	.	CASSFVAGGTGNEQFF	TGTGCCAGCAGCTTTGTAGCGGGAGGGACTGGCAATGAGCAGTTCTTC
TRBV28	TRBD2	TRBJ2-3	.	CASSSLAVTTDTQYF	TGTGCCAGCAGTTCGCTAGCGGTCACTACAGATACGCAGTATTTT
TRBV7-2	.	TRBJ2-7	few	CASSFGRAYEQYF	TGTGCCAGCAGCTTTGGAAGGGCCTACGAGCAGTACTTC
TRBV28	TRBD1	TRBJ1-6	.	CASSSGQAVGISPLHF	TGTGCCAGCAGTTCGGGACAGGCCGTCGGGATTTCACCCCTCCACTTT
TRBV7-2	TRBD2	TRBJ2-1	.	CASSLLAGVGNEQFF	TGTGCCAGCAGCCTACTGGCGGGAGTGGGCAATGAGCAGTTCTTC
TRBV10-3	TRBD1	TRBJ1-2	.	CAISEGEGTGYGYTF	TGTGCCATCAGTGAGGGAGAAGGGACAGGCTATGGCTACACCTTC
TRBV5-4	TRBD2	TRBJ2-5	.	CASSPRTSGRQTQYF	TGTGCCAGCAGTCCCCGGACTAGCGGGAGGCAGACCCAGTACTTC
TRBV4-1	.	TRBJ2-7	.	CASSQGAYEQYF	TGCGCCAGCAGCCAGGGAGCCTACGAGCAGTACTTC
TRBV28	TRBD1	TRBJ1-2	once	CASSTRGQGGYGYTF	TGTGCCAGCAGTACCCGGGGACAGGGCGGCTATGGCTACACCTTC
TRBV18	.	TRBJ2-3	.	CASSVTDTQYF	TGTGCCAGCTCCGTTACAGATACGCAGTATTTT
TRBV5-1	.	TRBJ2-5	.	CASSLGLAYTFQETQYF	TGCGCCAGCAGCTTAGGGCTGGCATACACCTTCCAAGAGACCCAGTACTTC
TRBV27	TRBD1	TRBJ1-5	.	CASSLGGQGRQPQHF	TGTGCCAGCAGTTTAGGCGGACAGGGGCGTCAGCCCCAGCATTTT
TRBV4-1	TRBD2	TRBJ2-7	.	CASSQDRASGSLYF	TGCGCCAGCAGCCAAGATAGGGCTAGCGGGAGTCTGTACTTC
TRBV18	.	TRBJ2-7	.	CASSPGRDYEQYF	TGTGCCAGCTCTCCCGGACGGGACTACGAGCAGTACTTC
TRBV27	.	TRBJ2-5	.	CASSLRWGLKTQYF	TGTGCCAGCAGTCTTAGGTGGGGTTTGAAGACCCAGTACTTC
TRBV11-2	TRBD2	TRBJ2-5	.	CASSSVAGPQETQYF	TGTGCCAGCAGCTCCGTAGCGGGCCCCCAAGAGACCCAGTACTTC
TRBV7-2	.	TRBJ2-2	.	CATRTGTGAGELFF	TGTGCCACCCGAACTGGGACGGGCGCCGGGGAGCTGTTTTTT
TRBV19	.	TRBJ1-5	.	CASRGTKHNQPQHF	TGTGCCAGTCGGGGGACGAAGCACAATCAGCCCCAGCATTTT
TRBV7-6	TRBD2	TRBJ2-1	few	CASSLVAGEQFF	TGTGCCAGCAGCTTAGTAGCGGGGGAGCAGTTCTTC
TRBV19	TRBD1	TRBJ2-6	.	CASRENPGQPHGANVLTF	TGTGCCAGTAGGGAGAACCCGGGACAGCCACATGGGGCCAACGTCCTGACTTTC
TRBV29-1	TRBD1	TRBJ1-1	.	CSVELDRTNTEAFF	TGCAGCGTTGAATTGGACAGGACGAACACTGAAGCTTTCTTT
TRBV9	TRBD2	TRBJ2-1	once	CASSPLRAGGDEQFF	TGTGCCAGCAGCCCCTTACGAGCGGGAGGGGATGAGCAGTTCTTC